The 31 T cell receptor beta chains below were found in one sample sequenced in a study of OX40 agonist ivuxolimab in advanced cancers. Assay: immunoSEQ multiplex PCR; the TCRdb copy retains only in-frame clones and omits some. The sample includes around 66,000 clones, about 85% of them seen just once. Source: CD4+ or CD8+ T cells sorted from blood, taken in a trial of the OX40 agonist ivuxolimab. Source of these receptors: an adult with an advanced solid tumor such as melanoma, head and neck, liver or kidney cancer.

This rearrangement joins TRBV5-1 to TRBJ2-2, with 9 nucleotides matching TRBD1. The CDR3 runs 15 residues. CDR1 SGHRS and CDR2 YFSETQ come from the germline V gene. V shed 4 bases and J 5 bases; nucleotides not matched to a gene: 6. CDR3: CASSVGQGKTGELFF. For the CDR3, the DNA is TGCGCCAGCAGCGTGGGACAGGGAAAAACCGGGGAGCTGTTTTTT.

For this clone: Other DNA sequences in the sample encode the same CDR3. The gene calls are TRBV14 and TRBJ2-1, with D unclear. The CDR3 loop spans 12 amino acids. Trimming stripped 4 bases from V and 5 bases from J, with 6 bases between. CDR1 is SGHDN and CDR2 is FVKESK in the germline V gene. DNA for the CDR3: TGTGCCAGCAGCCCCACACACAATGAGCAGTTCTTC. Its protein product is CASSPTHNEQFF.

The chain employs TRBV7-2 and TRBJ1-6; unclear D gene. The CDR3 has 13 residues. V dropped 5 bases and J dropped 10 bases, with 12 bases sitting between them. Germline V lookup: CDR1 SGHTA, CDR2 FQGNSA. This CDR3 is CASSLHLYSPLHF. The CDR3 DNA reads TGTGCCAGCAGCCTCCACTTGTACTCACCCCTCCACTTT.

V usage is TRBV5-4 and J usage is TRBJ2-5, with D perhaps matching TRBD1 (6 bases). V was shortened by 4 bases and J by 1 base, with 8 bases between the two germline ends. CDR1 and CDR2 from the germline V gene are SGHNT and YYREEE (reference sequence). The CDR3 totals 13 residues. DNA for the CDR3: TGTGCCAGCAGCGAACAGGGCCAAGAGACCCAGTACTTC. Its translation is CASSEQGQETQYF.

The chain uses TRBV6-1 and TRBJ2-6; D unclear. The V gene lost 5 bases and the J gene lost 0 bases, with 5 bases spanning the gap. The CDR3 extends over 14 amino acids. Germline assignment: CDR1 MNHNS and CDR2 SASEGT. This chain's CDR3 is CASSQDSGANVLTF. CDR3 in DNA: TGTGCCAGCAGTCAGGACTCTGGGGCCAACGTCCTGACTTTC.

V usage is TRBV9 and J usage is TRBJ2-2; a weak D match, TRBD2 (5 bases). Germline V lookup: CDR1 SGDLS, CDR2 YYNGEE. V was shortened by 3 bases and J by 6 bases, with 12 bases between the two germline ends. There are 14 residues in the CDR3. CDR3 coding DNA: TGTGCCAGCAGCGCCCTCAACGGGGCCGGGGAGCTGTTTTTT. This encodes CASSALNGAGELFF.

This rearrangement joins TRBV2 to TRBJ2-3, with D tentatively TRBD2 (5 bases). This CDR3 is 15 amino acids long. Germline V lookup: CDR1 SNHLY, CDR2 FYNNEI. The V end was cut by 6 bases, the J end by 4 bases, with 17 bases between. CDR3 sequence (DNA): TGTGCCAGCAGCGAACCGGGGATTCTCGCAGATACGCAGTATTTT. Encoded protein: CASSEPGILADTQYF.

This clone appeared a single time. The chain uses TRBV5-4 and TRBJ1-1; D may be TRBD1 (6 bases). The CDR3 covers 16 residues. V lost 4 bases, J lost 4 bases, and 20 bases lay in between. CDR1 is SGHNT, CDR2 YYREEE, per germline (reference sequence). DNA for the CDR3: TGTGCCAGCAGCCCCCCCCTTGGGGGCTTAGGCACTGAAGCTTTCTTT. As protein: CASSPPLGGLGTEAFF. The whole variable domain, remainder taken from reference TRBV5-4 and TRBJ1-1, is ETGVTQSPTHLIKTRGQQVTLRCSSQSGHNTVSWYQQALGQGPQFIFQYYREEENGRGNFPPRFSGLQFPNYSSELNVNALELDDSALYLCASSPPLGGLGTEAFFGQGTRLTVV.

The CDR3 is CASSLNEGMSEQFF. CDR3 in DNA: TGTGCCAGCAGCTTGAACGAGGGTATGAGTGAGCAGTTCTTC. The rearrangement links TRBV5-4 to TRBJ2-1; the D gene is possibly TRBD2 (5 bases). The CDR3 runs 14 residues. Germline V gene lookup returns CDR1 SGHNT and CDR2 YYREEE (reference sequence). V dropped 1 base and J dropped 9 bases, with 14 bases sitting between them. The variable domain in full, completed from reference TRBV5-4 and TRBJ2-1, reads ETGVTQSPTHLIKTRGQQVTLRCSSQSGHNTVSWYQQALGQGPQFIFQYYREEENGRGNFPPRFSGLQFPNYSSELNVNALELDDSALYLCASSLNEGMSEQFFGPGTRLTVL.

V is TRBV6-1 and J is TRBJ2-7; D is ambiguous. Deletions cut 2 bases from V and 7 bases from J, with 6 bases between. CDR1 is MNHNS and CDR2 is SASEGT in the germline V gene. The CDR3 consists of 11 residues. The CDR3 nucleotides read TGTGCCAGCAGTGAAATAAGTGAGCAGTACTTC. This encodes CASSEISEQYF.

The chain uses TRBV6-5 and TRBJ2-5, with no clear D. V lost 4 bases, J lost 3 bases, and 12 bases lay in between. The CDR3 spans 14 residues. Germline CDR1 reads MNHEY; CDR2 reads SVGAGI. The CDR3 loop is CASSSNRPEETQYF. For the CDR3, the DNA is TGTGCCAGCAGTTCCAACCGACCGGAAGAGACCCAGTACTTC.

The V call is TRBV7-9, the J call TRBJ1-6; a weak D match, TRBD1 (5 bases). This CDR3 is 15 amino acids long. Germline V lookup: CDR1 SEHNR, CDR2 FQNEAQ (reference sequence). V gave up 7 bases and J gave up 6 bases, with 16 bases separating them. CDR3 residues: CASNRDSGGNSPLHF. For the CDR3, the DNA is TGTGCCAGCAACCGCGACTCGGGGGGTAATTCACCCCTCCACTTT. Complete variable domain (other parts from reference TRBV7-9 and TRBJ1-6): DTGVSQNPRHKITKRGQNVTFRCDPISEHNRLYWYRQTLGQGPEFLTYFQNEAQLEKSRLLSDRFSAERPKGSFSTLEIQRTEQGDSAMYLCASNRDSGGNSPLHFGNGTRLTVT.

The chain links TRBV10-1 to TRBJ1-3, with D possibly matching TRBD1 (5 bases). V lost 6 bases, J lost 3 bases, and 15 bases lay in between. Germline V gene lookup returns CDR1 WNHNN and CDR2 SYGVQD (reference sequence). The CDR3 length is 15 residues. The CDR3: CASRPTGTDGNTIYF. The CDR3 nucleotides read TGCGCCAGCAGACCGACCGGGACGGATGGAAACACCATATATTTT.

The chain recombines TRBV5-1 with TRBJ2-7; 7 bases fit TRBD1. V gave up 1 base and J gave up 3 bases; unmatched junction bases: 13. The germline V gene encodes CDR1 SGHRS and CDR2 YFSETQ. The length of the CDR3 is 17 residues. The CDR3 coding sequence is TGCGCCAGCAGCTTGAATACCCGACAGGGATCTTTCTACGAGCAGTACTTC. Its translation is CASSLNTRQGSFYEQYF.

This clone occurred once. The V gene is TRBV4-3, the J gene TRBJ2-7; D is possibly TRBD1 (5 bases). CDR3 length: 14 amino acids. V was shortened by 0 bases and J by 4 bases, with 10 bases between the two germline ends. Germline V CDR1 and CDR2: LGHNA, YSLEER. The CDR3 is CASSQDWGRYEQYF. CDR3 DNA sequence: TGCGCCAGCAGCCAAGATTGGGGCAGGTACGAGCAGTACTTC.

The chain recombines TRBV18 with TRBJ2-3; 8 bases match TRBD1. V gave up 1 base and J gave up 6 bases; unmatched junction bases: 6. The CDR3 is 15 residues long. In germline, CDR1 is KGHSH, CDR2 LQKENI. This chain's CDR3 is CASSPLNRGVDTQYF. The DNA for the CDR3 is TGTGCCAGCTCACCACTGAACAGGGGGGTGGATACGCAGTATTTT.

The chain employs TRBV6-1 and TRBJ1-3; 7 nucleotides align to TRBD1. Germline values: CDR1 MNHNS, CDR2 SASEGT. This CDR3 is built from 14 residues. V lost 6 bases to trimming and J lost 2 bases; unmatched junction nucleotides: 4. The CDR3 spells CASSSGTAGNTIYF. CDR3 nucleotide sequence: TGTGCCAGCAGCAGCGGGACAGCTGGAAACACCATATATTTT.

This chain's CDR3 is CASSIKDSTDTQYF. CDR3 sequence (DNA): TGCGCCAGCAGCATAAAGGATTCTACAGATACGCAGTATTTT. The chain is built from TRBV5-1 and TRBJ2-3; no clear D. The length of the CDR3 is 14 residues. Trimming took 4 bases from V and 3 from J, leaving 12 bases between them. Germline CDR1 is SGHRS and CDR2 is YFSETQ.

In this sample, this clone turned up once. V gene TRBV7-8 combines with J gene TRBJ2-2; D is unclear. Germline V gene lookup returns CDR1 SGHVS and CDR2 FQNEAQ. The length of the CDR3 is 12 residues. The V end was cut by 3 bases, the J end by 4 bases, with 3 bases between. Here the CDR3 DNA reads TGTGCCAGCAGCTTCTCCACCGGGGAGCTGTTTTTT. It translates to CASSFSTGELFF.

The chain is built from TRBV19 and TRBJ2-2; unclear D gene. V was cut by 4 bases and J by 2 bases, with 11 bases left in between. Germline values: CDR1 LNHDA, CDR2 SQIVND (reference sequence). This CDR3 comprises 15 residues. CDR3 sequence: CASSKVGRNTGELFF. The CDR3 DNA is TGTGCCAGTAGTAAGGTCGGCCGAAACACCGGGGAGCTGTTTTTT.

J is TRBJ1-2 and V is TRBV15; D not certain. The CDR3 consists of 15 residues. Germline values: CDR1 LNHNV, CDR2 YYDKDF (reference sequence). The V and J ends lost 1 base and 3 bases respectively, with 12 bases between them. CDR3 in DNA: TGTGCCACCAGCAGAGGGTCAGATTTCTACTATGGCTACACCTTC. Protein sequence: CATSRGSDFYYGYTF.

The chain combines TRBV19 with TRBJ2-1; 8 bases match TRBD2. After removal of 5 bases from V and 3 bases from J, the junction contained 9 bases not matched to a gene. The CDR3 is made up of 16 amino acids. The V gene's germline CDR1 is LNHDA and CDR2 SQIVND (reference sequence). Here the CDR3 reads CASSLGGRGVYNEQFF. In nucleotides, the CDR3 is TGTGCCAGTAGTCTTGGTGGGCGGGGGGTCTACAATGAGCAGTTCTTC.

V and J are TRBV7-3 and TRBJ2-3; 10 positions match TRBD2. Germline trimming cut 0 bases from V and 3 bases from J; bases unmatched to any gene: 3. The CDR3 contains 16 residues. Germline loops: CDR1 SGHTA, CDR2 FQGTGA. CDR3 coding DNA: TGTGCCAGCAGCTTAACTAGCGGGGGGCTGACAGATACGCAGTATTTT. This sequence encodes CASSLTSGGLTDTQYF.

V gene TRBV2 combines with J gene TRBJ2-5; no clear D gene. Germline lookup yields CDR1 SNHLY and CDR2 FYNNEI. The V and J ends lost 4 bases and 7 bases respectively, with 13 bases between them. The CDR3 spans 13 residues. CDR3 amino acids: CASSVPDLWTQYF. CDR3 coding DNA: TGTGCCAGCAGTGTCCCGGACCTTTGGACCCAGTACTTC.

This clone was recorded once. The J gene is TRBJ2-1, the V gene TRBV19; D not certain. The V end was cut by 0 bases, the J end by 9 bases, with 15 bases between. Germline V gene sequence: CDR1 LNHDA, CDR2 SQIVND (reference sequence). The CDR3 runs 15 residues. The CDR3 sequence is CASSIEKGGWGEQFF. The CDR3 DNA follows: TGTGCCAGTAGTATAGAAAAGGGTGGGTGGGGTGAGCAGTTCTTC.

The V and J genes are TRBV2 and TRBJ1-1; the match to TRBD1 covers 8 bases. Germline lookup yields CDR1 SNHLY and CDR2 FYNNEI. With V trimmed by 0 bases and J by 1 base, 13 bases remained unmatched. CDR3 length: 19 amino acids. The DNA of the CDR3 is TGTGCCAGCAGTGAAGCGAGGGTCCCAACACAGGGGGGGAACACTGAAGCTTTCTTT. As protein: CASSEARVPTQGGNTEAFF.

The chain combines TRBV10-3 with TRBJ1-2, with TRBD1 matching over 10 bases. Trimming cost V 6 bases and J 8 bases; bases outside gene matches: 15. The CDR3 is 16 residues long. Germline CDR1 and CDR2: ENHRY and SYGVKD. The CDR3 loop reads CAISRDFSGTGVGYTF. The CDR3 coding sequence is TGTGCCATCAGCCGCGATTTCTCCGGGACAGGGGTCGGCTACACCTTC.

CDR3 in DNA: TGCGCCAGCAGCCAAGTCGGGAGTGGCAATCAGCCCCAGCATTTT. This gives the protein CASSQVGSGNQPQHF. This rearrangement joins TRBV4-1 to TRBJ1-5; D gene unclear. V was trimmed by 1 base and J by 2 bases, leaving 9 bases between them. This CDR3 is built from 15 residues. Germline loops: CDR1 MGHRA, CDR2 YSYEKL.

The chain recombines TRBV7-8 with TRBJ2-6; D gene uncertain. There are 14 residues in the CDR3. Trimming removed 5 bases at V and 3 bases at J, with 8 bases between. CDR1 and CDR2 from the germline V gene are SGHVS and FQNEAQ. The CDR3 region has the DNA TGTGCCAGCAGCCCAGACCTTGGGGCCAACGTCCTGACTTTC. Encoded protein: CASSPDLGANVLTF.

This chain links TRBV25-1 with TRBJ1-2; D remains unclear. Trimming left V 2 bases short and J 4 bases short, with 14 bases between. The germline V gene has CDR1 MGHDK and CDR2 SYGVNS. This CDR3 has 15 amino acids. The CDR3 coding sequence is TGTGCCAGCAGTGAAGCCCCAGCCGGCTCCTATGGCTACACCTTC. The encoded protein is CASSEAPAGSYGYTF.

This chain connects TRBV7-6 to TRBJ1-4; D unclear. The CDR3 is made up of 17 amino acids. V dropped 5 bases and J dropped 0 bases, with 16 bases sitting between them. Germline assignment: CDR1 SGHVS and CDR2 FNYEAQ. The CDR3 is CASSTRGGPPTNEKLFF. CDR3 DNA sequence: TGTGCCAGCAGCACCCGTGGAGGGCCCCCAACTAATGAAAAACTGTTTTTT.